This TCR beta chain derives from a study of blood T cell repertoires in COVID-19. Here immunoSEQ multiplex PCR was the method, and the copy in TCRdb shows in-frame clones only, minus some. The profile shows 48,000 or so clones, around 84% of them singletons. CDR3 length: 15 residues. Germline CDR1 and CDR2: SGHRS and YFSETQ. The V and J ends lost 4 bases and 5 bases, in that order; junction bases with no gene match: 12. This sequence was found in a woman older than 75 with COVID-19, enrolled during active disease. Sequenced material: peripheral blood. The chain employs TRBV5-1 and TRBJ2-7; 7 bases map to TRBD1. This CDR3 is CASSLTGVYPDEQYF. The CDR3 region has the DNA TGCGCCAGCAGCCTTACAGGGGTGTATCCGGACGAGCAGTACTTC.